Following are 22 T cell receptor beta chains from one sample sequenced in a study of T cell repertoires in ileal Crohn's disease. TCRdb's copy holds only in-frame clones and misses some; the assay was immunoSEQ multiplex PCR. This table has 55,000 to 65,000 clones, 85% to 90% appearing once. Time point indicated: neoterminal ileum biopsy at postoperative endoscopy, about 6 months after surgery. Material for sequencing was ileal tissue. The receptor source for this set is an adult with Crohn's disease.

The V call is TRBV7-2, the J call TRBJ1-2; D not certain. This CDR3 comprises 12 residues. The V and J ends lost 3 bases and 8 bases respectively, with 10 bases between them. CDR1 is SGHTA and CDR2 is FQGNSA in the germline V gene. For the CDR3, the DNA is TGTGCCAGCAGCTTCACAACGGGAGGCTACACCTTC. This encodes CASSFTTGGYTF.

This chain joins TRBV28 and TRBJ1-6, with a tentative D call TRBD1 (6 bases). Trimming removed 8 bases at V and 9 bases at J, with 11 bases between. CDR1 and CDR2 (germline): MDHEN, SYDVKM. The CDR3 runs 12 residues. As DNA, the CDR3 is TGTGCCAGCGAAGGACAGTTTTCACCCCTCCACTTT. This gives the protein CASEGQFSPLHF.

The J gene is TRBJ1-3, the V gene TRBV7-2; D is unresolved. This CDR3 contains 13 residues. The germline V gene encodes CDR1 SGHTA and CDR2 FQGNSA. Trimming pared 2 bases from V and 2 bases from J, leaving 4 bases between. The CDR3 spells CASSLLAGNTIYF. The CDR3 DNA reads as TGTGCCAGCAGCTTATTAGCTGGAAACACCATATATTTT.

The CDR3 region has the DNA TGTGCCAGCAGCTTACCCTCAGGGGGCATCGGGGAGCTGTTTTTT. Protein product: CASSLPSGGIGELFF. The rearrangement joins TRBV7-9 to TRBJ2-2, with 8 nucleotides matching TRBD1. CDR3 size: 15 residues. The ends lost 2 bases at V and 7 bases at J; junction bases unmatched: 6. The germline V gene encodes CDR1 SEHNR and CDR2 FQNEAQ (reference sequence).

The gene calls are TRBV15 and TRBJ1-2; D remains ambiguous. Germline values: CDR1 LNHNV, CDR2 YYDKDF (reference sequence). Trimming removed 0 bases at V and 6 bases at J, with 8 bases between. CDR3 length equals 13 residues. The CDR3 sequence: CATSRDSSNGYTF. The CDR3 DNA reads TGTGCCACCAGCAGAGATTCCAGTAATGGCTACACCTTC.

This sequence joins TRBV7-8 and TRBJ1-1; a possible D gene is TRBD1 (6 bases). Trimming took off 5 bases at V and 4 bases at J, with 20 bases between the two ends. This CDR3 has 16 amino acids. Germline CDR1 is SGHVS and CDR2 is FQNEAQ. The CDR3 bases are TGTGCCAGCAGCCCACAGGGCGCCTTTCGTGGCACTGAAGCTTTCTTT. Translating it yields CASSPQGAFRGTEAFF.

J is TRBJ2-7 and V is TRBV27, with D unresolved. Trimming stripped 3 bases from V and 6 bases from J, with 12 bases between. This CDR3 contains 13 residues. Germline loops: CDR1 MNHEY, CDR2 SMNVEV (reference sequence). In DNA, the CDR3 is TGTGCCAGCAGTTTCCGAGAACGAAGCGAGCAGTACTTC. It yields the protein CASSFRERSEQYF.

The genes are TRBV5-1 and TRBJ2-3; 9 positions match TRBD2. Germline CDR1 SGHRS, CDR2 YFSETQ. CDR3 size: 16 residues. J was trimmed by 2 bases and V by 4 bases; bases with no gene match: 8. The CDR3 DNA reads TGCGCCAGCAGCCCCCATGGGACTAGCCCCACAGATACGCAGTATTTT. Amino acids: CASSPHGTSPTDTQYF.

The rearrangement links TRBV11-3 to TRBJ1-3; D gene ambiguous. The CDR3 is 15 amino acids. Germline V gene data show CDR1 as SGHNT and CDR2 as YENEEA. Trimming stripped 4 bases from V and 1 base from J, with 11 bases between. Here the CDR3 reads CASSYAQKSGNTIYF. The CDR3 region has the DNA TGTGCCAGCAGCTATGCACAAAAATCTGGAAACACCATATATTTT.

CDR3 nucleotides: TGTGCCAGCACCGGGGGACAGTTAGGCACTGAAGCTTTCTTT. Translation gives CASTGGQLGTEAFF. The chain couples TRBV5-6 to TRBJ1-1; 7 nucleotides align to TRBD1. This CDR3 has 14 amino acids. The germline CDR1 and CDR2 sequences are SGHDT and YYEEEE. V shed 6 bases and J 4 bases; nucleotides not matched to a gene: 9.

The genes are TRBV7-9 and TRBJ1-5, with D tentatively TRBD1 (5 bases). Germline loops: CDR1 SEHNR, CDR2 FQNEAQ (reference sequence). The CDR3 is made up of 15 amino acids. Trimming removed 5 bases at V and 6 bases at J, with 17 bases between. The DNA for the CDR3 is TGTGCCAGCAGCCCGTCCGGGGGGACTGGTCAGCCCCAGCATTTT. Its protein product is CASSPSGGTGQPQHF.

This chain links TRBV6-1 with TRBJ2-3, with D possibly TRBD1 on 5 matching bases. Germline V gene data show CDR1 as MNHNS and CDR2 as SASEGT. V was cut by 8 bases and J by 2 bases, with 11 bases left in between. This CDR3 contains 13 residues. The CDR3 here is CASQTAFTDTQYF. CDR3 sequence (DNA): TGTGCCAGCCAGACAGCCTTCACAGATACGCAGTATTTT.

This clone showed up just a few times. The CDR3: CASSLVTGDNSPLHF. The CDR3 nucleotides are TGTGCCAGCAGTTTAGTTACAGGGGATAATTCACCCCTCCACTTT. The chain couples TRBV27 to TRBJ1-6; 7 nucleotides match TRBD1. The CDR3 runs to 15 residues. Germline V gene data show CDR1 as MNHEY and CDR2 as SMNVEV (reference sequence). The trim removed 2 bases at V and 5 bases at J, leaving 3 bases unmatched.

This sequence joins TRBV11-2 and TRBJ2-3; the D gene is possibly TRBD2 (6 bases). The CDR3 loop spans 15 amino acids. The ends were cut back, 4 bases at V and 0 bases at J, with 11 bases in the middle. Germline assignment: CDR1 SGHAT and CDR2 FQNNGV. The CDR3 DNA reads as TGTGCCAGCAGCTATCTAGCGTTTAGCACAGATACGCAGTATTTT. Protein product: CASSYLAFSTDTQYF.

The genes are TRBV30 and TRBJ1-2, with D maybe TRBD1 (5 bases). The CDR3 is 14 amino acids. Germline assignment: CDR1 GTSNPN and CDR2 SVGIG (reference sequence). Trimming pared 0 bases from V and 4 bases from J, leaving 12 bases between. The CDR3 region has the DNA TGTGCCTGGAGTGTTCTCCAGGGCCGCTATGGCTACACCTTC. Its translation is CAWSVLQGRYGYTF.

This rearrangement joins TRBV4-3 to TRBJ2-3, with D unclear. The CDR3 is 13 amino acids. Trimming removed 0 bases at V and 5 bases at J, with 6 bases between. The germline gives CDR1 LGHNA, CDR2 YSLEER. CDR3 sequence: CASSQELIDTQYF. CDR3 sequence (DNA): TGCGCCAGCAGCCAAGAGTTAATAGATACGCAGTATTTT.

The CDR3 DNA follows: TGTGCCAGCAGCCTTACGACTAATCCCGGGATCAAAGCTTTCTTT. It specifies CASSLTTNPGIKAFF. The chain couples TRBV7-2 to TRBJ1-1; D uncertain. The V gene's germline CDR1 is SGHTA and CDR2 FQGNSA. The V end lost 5 bases, the J end lost 9 bases, and 22 bases lay between the germline ends. The CDR3 totals 15 residues.

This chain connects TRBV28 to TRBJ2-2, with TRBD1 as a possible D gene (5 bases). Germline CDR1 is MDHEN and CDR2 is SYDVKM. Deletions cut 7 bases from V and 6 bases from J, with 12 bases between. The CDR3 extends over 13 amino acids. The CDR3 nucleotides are TGTGCCAGCACCCAACCAGGGCCCGGGGAGCTGTTTTTT. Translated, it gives CASTQPGPGELFF.

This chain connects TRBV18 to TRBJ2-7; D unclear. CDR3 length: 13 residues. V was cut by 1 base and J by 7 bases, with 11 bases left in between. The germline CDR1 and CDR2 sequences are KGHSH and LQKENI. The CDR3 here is CASSPRSFREQYF. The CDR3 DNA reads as TGTGCCAGCTCACCACGTAGCTTTAGGGAGCAGTACTTC. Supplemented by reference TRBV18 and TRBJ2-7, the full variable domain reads NAGVMQNPRHLVRRRGQEARLRCSPMKGHSHVYWYRQLPEEGLKFMVYLQKENIIDESGMPKERFSAEFPKEGPSILRIQQVVRGDSAAYFCASSPRSFREQYFGPGTRLTVT.

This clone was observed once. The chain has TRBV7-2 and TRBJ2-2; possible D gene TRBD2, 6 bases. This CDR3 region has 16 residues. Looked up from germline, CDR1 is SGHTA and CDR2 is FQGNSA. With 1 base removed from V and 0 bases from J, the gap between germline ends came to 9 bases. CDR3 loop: CASSLEGGANTGELFF. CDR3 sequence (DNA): TGTGCCAGCAGCTTAGAAGGCGGGGCGAACACCGGGGAGCTGTTTTTT. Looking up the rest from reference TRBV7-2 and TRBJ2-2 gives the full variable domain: GAGVSQSPSNKVTEKGKDVELRCDPISGHTALYWYRQSLGQGLEFLIYFQGNSAPDKSGLPSDRFSAERTGGSVSTLTIQRTQQEDSAVYLCASSLEGGANTGELFFGEGSRLTVL.

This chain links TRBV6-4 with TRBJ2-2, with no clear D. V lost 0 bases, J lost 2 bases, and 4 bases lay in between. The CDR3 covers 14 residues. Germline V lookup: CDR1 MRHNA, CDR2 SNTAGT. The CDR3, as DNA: TGTGCCAGCAGTGACTCACAAAACACCGGGGAGCTGTTTTTT. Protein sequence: CASSDSQNTGELFF.

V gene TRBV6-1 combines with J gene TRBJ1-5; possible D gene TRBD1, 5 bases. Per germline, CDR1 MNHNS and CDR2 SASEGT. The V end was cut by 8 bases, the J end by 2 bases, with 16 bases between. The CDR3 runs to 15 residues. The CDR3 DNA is TGTGCCAGCCTAGAAGGGGCGATGGGCAATCAGCCCCAGCATTTT. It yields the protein CASLEGAMGNQPQHF.